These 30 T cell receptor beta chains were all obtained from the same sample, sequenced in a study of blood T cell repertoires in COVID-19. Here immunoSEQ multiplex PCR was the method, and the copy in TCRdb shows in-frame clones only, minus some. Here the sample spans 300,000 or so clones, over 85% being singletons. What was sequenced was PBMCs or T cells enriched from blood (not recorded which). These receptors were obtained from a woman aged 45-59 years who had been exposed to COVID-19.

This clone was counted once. The CDR3 sequence is CASSIVGQGLNQPQHF. The CDR3 DNA reads as TGTGCCAGTAGTATAGTAGGGCAGGGTCTCAATCAGCCCCAGCATTTT. The chain combines TRBV19 with TRBJ1-5; possibly TRBD1 for D (5 bases). This CDR3 is 16 amino acids long. V lost 1 base and J 3 bases, leaving 13 bases between the germline ends. CDR1 and CDR2 (germline): LNHDA, SQIVND (reference sequence).

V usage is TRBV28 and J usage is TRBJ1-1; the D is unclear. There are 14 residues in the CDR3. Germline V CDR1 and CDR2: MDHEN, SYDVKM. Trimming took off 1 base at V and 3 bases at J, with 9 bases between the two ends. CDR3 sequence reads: CASSLYLRDTEAFF. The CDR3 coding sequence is TGTGCCAGCAGTTTATATTTGAGGGACACTGAAGCTTTCTTT.

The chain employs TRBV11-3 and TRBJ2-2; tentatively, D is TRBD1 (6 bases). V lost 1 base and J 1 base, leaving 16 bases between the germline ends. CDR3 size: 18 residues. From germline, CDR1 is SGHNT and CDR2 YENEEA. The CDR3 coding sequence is TGTGCCAGCAGCTTAGTCGGGGCCTGGACAGAGAACACCGGGGAGCTGTTTTTT. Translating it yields CASSLVGAWTENTGELFF.

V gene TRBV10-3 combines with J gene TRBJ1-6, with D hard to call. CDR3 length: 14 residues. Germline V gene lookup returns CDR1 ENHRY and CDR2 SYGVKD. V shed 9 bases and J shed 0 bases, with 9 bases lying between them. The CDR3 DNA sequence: TGTGCCATGGGAGGGAGCTCCTATAATTCACCCCTCCACTTT. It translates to CAMGGSSYNSPLHF.

CDR3 sequence reads: CASSITGGSTDTQYF. DNA of the CDR3: TGTGCCAGCAGCATCACAGGGGGAAGCACAGATACGCAGTATTTT. The J gene is TRBJ2-3, the V gene TRBV9, with TRBD1 matching 8 bases. V trimming: 4 bases; J trimming: 0 bases; junction bases outside the gene matches: 4. The CDR3 is made up of 15 amino acids. Germline V gene sequence: CDR1 SGDLS, CDR2 YYNGEE. Full variable domain (outside the CDR3, taken from reference TRBV9 and TRBJ2-3): DSGVTQTPKHLITATGQRVTLRCSPRSGDLSVYWYQQSLDQGLQFLIQYYNGEERAKGNILERFSAQQFPDLHSELNLSSLELGDSALYFCASSITGGSTDTQYFGPGTRLTVL.

CDR3 bases: TGCGCCAGCAGACCCGGACAGGGCCTAAGGAGGACTGAAGCTTTCTTT. Its translation is CASRPGQGLRRTEAFF. The rearrangement uses TRBV23-1 and TRBJ1-1; TRBD1 matches at 8 bases. TRBV23-1 is recorded as an ORF, its role being uncertain. The CDR3 loop spans 16 amino acids. Germline trimming cut 6 bases from V and 5 bases from J; bases unmatched to any gene: 14.

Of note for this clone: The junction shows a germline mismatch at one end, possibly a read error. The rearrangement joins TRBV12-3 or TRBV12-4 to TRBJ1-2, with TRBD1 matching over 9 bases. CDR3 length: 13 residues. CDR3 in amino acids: CASSLTSGTGRAF. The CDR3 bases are TGTGCCAGCAGTTTAACGTCGGGGACAGGGCGGGCCTTC.

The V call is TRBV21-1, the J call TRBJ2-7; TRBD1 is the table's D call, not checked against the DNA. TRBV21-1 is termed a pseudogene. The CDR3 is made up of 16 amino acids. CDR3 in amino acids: CASSNEIRGLSYEQYF. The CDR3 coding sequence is TGTGCCAGCAGCAATGAGATTAGGGGGCTTTCCTACGAGCAGTACTTC.

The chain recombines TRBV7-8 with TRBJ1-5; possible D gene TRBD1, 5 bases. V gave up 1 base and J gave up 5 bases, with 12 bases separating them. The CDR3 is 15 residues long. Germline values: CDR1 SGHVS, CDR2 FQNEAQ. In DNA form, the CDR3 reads TGTGCCAGCAGCTTAGGTCCAGGGAGGGATCAGCCCCAGCATTTT. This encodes CASSLGPGRDQPQHF.

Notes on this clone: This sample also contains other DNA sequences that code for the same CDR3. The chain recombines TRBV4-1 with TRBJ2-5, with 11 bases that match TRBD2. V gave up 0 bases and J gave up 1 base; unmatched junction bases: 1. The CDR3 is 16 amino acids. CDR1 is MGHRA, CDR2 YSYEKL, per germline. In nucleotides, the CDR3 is TGCGCCAGCAGCCAAGATCTAGCGGGGGGCCAAGAGACCCAGTACTTC. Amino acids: CASSQDLAGGQETQYF.

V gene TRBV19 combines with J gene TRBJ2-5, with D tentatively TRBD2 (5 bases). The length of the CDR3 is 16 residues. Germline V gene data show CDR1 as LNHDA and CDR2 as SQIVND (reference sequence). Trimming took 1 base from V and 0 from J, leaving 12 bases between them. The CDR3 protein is CASSIVGGLYQETQYF. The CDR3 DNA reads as TGTGCCAGTAGTATAGTCGGCGGACTGTACCAAGAGACCCAGTACTTC.

The CDR3 coding sequence is TGTGCCTGGACTAGCGGCTACAATGAGCAGTTCTTC. Translated, it gives CAWTSGYNEQFF. The chain recombines TRBV30 with TRBJ2-1; 7 nucleotides align to TRBD2. The junction had 0 bases not matched to a gene; V was cut back by 4 bases and J by 3 bases. Germline assignment: CDR1 GTSNPN and CDR2 SVGIG (reference sequence). The CDR3 is 12 residues long.

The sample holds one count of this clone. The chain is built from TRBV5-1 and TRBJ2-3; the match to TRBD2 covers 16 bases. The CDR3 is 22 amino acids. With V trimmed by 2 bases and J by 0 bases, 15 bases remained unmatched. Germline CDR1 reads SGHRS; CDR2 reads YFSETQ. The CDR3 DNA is TGCGCCAGCAGCTTTCAAAAGATCTCCGGGACTAGCGGGGGGGCTAGCACAGATACGCAGTATTTT. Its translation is CASSFQKISGTSGGASTDTQYF.

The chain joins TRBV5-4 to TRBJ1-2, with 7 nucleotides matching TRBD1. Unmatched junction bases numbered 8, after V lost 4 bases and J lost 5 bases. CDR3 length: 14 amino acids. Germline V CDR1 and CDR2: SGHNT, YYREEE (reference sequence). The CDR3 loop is CASSKTGARYGYTF. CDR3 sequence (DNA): TGTGCCAGCAGCAAAACAGGGGCTCGGTATGGCTACACCTTC.

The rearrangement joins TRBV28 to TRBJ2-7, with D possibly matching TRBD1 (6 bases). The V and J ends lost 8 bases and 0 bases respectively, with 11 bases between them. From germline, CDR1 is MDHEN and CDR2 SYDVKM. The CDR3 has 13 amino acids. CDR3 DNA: TGTGCCAGCGCGGACAGAATCTCCTACGAGCAGTACTTC. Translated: CASADRISYEQYF.

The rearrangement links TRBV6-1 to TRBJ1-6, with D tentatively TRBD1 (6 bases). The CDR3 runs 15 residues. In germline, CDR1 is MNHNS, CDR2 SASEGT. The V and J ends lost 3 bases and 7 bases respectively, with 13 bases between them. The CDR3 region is CASSDHQGKNSPLHF. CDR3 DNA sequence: TGTGCCAGCAGTGACCACCAGGGGAAGAATTCACCCCTCCACTTT.

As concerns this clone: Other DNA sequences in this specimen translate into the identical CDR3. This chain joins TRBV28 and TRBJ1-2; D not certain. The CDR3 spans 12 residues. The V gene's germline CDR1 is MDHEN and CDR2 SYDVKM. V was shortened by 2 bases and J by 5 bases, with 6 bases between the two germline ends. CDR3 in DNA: TGTGCCAGCAGTTTAGGTACTTATGGCTACACCTTC. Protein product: CASSLGTYGYTF.

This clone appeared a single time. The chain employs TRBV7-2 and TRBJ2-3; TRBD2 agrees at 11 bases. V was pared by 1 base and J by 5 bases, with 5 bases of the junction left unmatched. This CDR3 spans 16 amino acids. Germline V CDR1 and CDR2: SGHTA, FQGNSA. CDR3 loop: CASSLGLAGGEDTQYF. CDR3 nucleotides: TGTGCCAGCAGCTTAGGGCTAGCGGGGGGAGAAGATACGCAGTATTTT.

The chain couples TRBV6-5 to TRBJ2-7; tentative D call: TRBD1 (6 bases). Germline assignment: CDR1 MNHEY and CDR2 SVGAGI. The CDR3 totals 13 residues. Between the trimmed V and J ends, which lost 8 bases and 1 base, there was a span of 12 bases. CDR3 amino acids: CASPATGSYEQYF. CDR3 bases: TGTGCCAGCCCTGCTACAGGGTCCTACGAGCAGTACTTC.

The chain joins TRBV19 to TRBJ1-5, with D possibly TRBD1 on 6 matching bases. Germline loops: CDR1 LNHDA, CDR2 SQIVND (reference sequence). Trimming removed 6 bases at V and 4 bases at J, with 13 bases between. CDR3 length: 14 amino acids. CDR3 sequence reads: CASRRGTSNQPQHF. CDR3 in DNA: TGTGCCAGTAGGAGGGGGACATCAAATCAGCCCCAGCATTTT.

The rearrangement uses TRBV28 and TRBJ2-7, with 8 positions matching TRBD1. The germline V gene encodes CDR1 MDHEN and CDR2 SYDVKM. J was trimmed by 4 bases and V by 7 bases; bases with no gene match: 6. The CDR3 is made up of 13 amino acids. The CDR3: CASTRDRLYEQYF. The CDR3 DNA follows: TGTGCCAGCACCCGGGACAGGTTATACGAGCAGTACTTC.

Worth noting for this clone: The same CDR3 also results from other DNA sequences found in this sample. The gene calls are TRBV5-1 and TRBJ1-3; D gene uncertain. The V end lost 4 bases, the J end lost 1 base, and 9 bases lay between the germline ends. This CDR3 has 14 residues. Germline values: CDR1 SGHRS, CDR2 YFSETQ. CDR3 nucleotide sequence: TGCGCCAGCAGCCTAGGGAGTTCTGGAAACACCATATATTTT. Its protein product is CASSLGSSGNTIYF.

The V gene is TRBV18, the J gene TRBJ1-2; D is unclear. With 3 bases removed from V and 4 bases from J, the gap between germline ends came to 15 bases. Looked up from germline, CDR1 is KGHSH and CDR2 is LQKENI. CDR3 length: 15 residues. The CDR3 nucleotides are TGTGCCAGCTCACCTGGAACAGACCAGACCTATGGCTACACCTTC. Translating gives CASSPGTDQTYGYTF. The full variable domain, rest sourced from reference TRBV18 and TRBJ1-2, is NAGVMQNPRHLVRRRGQEARLRCSPMKGHSHVYWYRQLPEEGLKFMVYLQKENIIDESGMPKERFSAEFPKEGPSILRIQQVVRGDSAAYFCASSPGTDQTYGYTFGSGTRLTVV.

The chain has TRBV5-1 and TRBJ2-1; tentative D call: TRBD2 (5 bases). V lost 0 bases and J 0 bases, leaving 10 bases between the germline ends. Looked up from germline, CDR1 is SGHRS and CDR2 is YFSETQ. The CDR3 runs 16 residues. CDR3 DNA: TGCGCCAGCAGCTTGGGAAGGGAGAGCTCCTACAATGAGCAGTTCTTC. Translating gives CASSLGRESSYNEQFF.

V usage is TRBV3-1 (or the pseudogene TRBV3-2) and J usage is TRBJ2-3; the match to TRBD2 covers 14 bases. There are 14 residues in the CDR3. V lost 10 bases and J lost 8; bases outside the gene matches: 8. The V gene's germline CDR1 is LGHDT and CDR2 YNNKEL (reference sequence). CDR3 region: CATQGTSGGITQYF. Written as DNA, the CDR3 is TGTGCCACTCAGGGGACTAGCGGGGGAATTACGCAGTATTTT.

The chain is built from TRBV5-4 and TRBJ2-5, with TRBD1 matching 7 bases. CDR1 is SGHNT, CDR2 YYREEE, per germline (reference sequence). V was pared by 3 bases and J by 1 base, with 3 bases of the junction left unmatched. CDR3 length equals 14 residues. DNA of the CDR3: TGTGCCAGCAGCTGGACAGGTGGCCAAGAGACCCAGTACTTC. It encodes CASSWTGGQETQYF.

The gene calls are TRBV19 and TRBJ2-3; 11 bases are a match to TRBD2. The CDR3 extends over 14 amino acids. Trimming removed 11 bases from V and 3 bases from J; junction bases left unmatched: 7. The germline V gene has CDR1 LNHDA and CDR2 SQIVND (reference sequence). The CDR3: CAAGASGGTDTQYF. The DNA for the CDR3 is TGTGCCGCGGGGGCTAGCGGGGGGACAGATACGCAGTATTTT.

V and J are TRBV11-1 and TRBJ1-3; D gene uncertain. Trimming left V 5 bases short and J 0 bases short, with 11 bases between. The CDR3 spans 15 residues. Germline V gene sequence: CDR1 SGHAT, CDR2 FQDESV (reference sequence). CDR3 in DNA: TGTGCCAGCAGCCAAAGGGAGAGCTCTGGAAACACCATATATTTT. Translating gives CASSQRESSGNTIYF.

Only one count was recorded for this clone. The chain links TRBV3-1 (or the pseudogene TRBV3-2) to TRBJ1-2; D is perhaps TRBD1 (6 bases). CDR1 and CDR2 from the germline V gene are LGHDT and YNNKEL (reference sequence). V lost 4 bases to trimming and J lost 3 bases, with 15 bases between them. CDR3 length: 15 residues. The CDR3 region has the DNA TGTGCCAGCAGCCCGACAGGCCTAGAAGACTATGGCTACACCTTC. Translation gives CASSPTGLEDYGYTF.

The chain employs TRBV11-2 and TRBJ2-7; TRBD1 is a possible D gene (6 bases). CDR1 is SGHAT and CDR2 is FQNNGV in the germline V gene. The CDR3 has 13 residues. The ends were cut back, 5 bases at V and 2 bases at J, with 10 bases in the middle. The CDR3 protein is CASSPRDTYEQYF. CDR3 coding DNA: TGTGCCAGCAGCCCCCGGGACACCTACGAGCAGTACTTC.